Listed here are 30 T cell receptor beta chains from one sample, sequenced in a study of blood T cell repertoires in COVID-19. Profiled with immunoSEQ multiplex PCR; TCRdb holds only in-frame clones, not every one. Of roughly 260,000 clones listed, approximately 86% are singletons. Sequencing was done on a sample of PBMCs or T cells enriched from blood (not recorded which). The origin of the receptors is a woman aged 18-29 years who had recovered from COVID-19.

V and J are TRBV24-1 and TRBJ1-2; 9 nucleotides match TRBD1. The germline gives CDR1 KGHDR, CDR2 SFDVKD. J gave up 4 bases and V 3 bases, and 5 bases lay outside the gene matches. The CDR3 consists of 15 residues. The CDR3 reads CATSDTRTGAYGYTF. The CDR3 region has the DNA TGTGCCACCAGTGATACCCGGACAGGGGCCTATGGCTACACCTTC.

The chain combines TRBV7-2 with TRBJ2-3, with D perhaps TRBD2 (5 bases). V lost 6 bases, J lost 2 bases, and 12 bases lay in between. Looked up from germline, CDR1 is SGHTA and CDR2 is FQGNSA. The CDR3 is 14 residues long. CDR3 residues: CASRVASNTDTQYF. DNA for the CDR3: TGTGCCAGCAGAGTAGCGTCAAACACAGATACGCAGTATTTT. The full variable domain, rest sourced from reference TRBV7-2 and TRBJ2-3, is GAGVSQSPSNKVTEKGKDVELRCDPISGHTALYWYRQSLGQGLEFLIYFQGNSAPDKSGLPSDRFSAERTGGSVSTLTIQRTQQEDSAVYLCASRVASNTDTQYFGPGTRLTVL.

The genes are TRBV7-3 and TRBJ2-1; D is possibly TRBD2 (5 bases). The CDR3 is made up of 14 amino acids. Germline CDR1 is SGHTA and CDR2 is FQGTGA. V was clipped by 5 bases and J by 0 bases, with 8 bases between them. The CDR3 coding sequence is TGTGCCAGCAGCCCAACTAGCTCCTACAATGAGCAGTTCTTC. This codes for CASSPTSSYNEQFF.

The gene calls are TRBV7-8 and TRBJ2-6; D ambiguous. Trimming cost V 6 bases and J 5 bases, with 11 bases left between them. CDR1 SGHVS and CDR2 FQNEAQ come from the germline V gene. The CDR3 runs 14 residues. CDR3 sequence (DNA): TGTGCCAGCAGGCCCCTTGAGAGGGCCAACGTCCTGACTTTC. The encoded protein is CASRPLERANVLTF.

This chain uses TRBV7-2 with TRBJ2-1; 9 bases agree with TRBD2. CDR1 and CDR2 (germline): SGHTA, FQGNSA. The CDR3 covers 17 residues. With V trimmed by 1 base and J by 0 bases, 4 bases remained unmatched. The CDR3 DNA reads as TGTGCCAGCAGCTTAGTTGGTAGCGGGGGCTCCTACAATGAGCAGTTCTTC. Amino acids: CASSLVGSGGSYNEQFF.

V is TRBV19 and J is TRBJ1-2; 10 nucleotides align to TRBD1. Germline-derived CDR1 and CDR2 are LNHDA and SQIVND (reference sequence). CDR3 length equals 17 residues. The trim removed 3 bases at V and 4 bases at J, leaving 11 bases unmatched. As DNA, the CDR3 is TGTGCCAGTAGTATTTCCTTCGACAGGGGGCTCACCTATGGCTACACCTTC. Translation: CASSISFDRGLTYGYTF. Filled out from reference TRBV19 and TRBJ1-2, the complete variable domain reads DGGITQSPKYLFRKEGQNVTLSCEQNLNHDAMYWYRQDPGQGLRLIYYSQIVNDFQKGDIAEGYSVSREKKESFPLTVTSAQKNPTAFYLCASSISFDRGLTYGYTFGSGTRLTVV.

The rearrangement uses TRBV29-1 and TRBJ2-1; 8 bases map to TRBD1. Trimming took 5 bases from V and 3 from J; bases not matched to a gene: 3. This CDR3 comprises 13 residues. Germline V lookup: CDR1 SQVTM, CDR2 ANQGSEA. CDR3 nucleotides: TGCAGCGTTACCGGGACAGGCTACAATGAGCAGTTCTTC. Translation: CSVTGTGYNEQFF.

Only a few counts were recorded for this clone. The rearrangement links TRBV10-3 to TRBJ2-2; D gene unclear. The germline V gene encodes CDR1 ENHRY and CDR2 SYGVKD. This CDR3 contains 14 residues. Trimming took 10 bases from V and 1 from J, leaving 13 bases between them. CDR3 coding DNA: TGTGCCACGGTAGCCTACGGGAACACCGGGGAGCTGTTTTTT. It yields the protein CATVAYGNTGELFF.

The chain combines TRBV12-3 or TRBV12-4 with TRBJ1-5, with D unresolved. The CDR3 contains 13 residues. V lost 3 bases to trimming and J lost 3 bases, with 6 bases between them. The CDR3 sequence is CASSFGVNQPQHF. The CDR3 DNA follows: TGTGCCAGCAGTTTCGGGGTCAATCAGCCCCAGCATTTT.

This chain uses TRBV28 with TRBJ1-2, with D perhaps matching TRBD1 (5 bases). Germline lookup yields CDR1 MDHEN and CDR2 SYDVKM. Trimming removed 6 bases at V and 8 bases at J, with 16 bases between. The CDR3 contains 13 residues. The CDR3 is CASRAGSAGGYTF. The CDR3 DNA sequence: TGTGCCAGCAGGGCAGGGTCGGCGGGAGGCTACACCTTC.

This rearrangement joins TRBV5-1 to TRBJ2-7; 8 positions agree with TRBD1. The CDR3 runs to 14 residues. V trimming: 4 bases; J trimming: 2 bases; junction bases outside the gene matches: 5. CDR1 is SGHRS, CDR2 YFSETQ, per germline. The CDR3 reads CASSPRTGPYEQYF. CDR3 sequence (DNA): TGCGCCAGCAGCCCAAGGACAGGGCCCTACGAGCAGTACTTC.

The DNA of the CDR3 is TGTGCCAGCAGCTTAGCTAGCGGGAGCTCCTACGAGCAGTACTTC. Protein sequence: CASSLASGSSYEQYF. The genes are TRBV11-2 and TRBJ2-7, with TRBD2 matching over 10 bases. The V gene's germline CDR1 is SGHAT and CDR2 FQNNGV. This CDR3 region has 15 residues. V lost 1 base to trimming and J lost 0 bases; unmatched junction nucleotides: 0.

The gene calls are TRBV25-1 and TRBJ2-1; weak D call: TRBD2 (5 bases). CDR1 and CDR2 (germline): MGHDK, SYGVNS. V was cut by 7 bases and J by 5 bases, with 18 bases left in between. The length of the CDR3 is 15 residues. The CDR3 protein is CASTPLGGGNNEQFF. CDR3 bases: TGTGCCAGCACCCCCCTCGGAGGCGGAAACAATGAGCAGTTCTTC.

The rearrangement links TRBV5-1 to TRBJ2-7; D is unresolved. Germline V CDR1 and CDR2: SGHRS, YFSETQ. The CDR3 has 14 amino acids. V was clipped by 0 bases and J by 3 bases, with 10 bases between them. In nucleotides, the CDR3 is TGCGCCAGCAGCTTGGCCTATCCGAGCTACGAGCAGTACTTC. Translation gives CASSLAYPSYEQYF.

The CDR3 nucleotides read TGTGCCAGCAGCCCCACCCCAGGGACTGAAGCTTTCTTT. This gives the protein CASSPTPGTEAFF. The chain combines TRBV5-5 with TRBJ1-1; D possibly corresponds to TRBD1 (5 bases). Per the germline V gene, CDR1 is SGHKS and CDR2 is YYEKEE (reference sequence). CDR3 length equals 13 residues. V was clipped by 4 bases and J by 5 bases, with 12 bases between them.

This sequence joins TRBV9 and TRBJ1-1; D unclear. Germline V lookup: CDR1 SGDLS, CDR2 YYNGEE. V lost 0 bases, J lost 8 bases, and 17 bases lay in between. The CDR3 extends over 15 amino acids. The CDR3 region has the DNA TGTGCCAGCAGCGTAGGGGCAGCTCAACCTGGAGAAGCTTTCTTT. Protein: CASSVGAAQPGEAFF.

The V and J genes are TRBV9 and TRBJ2-7; 7 positions agree with TRBD1. Losses at the gene ends were 4 bases for V and 2 bases for J; bases not matched to a gene: 3. The CDR3 is 13 amino acids. Germline CDR1 reads SGDLS; CDR2 reads YYNGEE. The CDR3 here is CASSLGTAYEQYF. CDR3 sequence (DNA): TGTGCCAGCAGCCTTGGGACAGCCTACGAGCAGTACTTC.

The V call is TRBV7-8, the J call TRBJ1-2; the D is unclear. Germline CDR1 and CDR2: SGHVS and FQNEAQ. With 7 bases removed from V and 4 bases from J, the gap between germline ends came to 16 bases. The CDR3 covers 14 residues. CDR3 nucleotides: TGTGCCAGCAACCTGGAGGGTATCGGCTATGGCTACACCTTC. Amino acid sequence: CASNLEGIGYGYTF.

The J gene is TRBJ1-5, the V gene TRBV28, with TRBD1 matching over 9 bases. CDR1 is MDHEN and CDR2 is SYDVKM in the germline V gene. The CDR3 has 17 amino acids. The ends lost 0 bases at V and 11 bases at J; junction bases unmatched: 14. This CDR3 reads CASSLCCGTGSWLTQHF. The CDR3 bases are TGTGCCAGCAGTTTATGTTGTGGGACAGGGTCCTGGTTAACCCAGCATTTT.

The chain combines TRBV19 with TRBJ2-1; 8 positions agree with TRBD2. The CDR3 covers 16 residues. Trimming at V came to 3 bases and at J to 3 bases, leaving 7 bases not matched to a gene. Germline V CDR1 and CDR2: LNHDA, SQIVND (reference sequence). The CDR3 region has the DNA TGTGCCAGTAGTATCCCCCCCAGCGGGGGCTACAATGAGCAGTTCTTC. Translation: CASSIPPSGGYNEQFF.

This clone was recorded a few times. The chain links TRBV19 to TRBJ2-7; maybe TRBD2 (7 bases). Germline V gene sequence: CDR1 LNHDA, CDR2 SQIVND (reference sequence). The V and J ends lost 4 bases and 7 bases respectively, with 23 bases between them. The CDR3 spans 16 residues. The CDR3 protein is CASSSGGGTNPREQYF. The CDR3 region has the DNA TGTGCCAGTAGTAGCGGGGGCGGGACGAACCCCAGGGAGCAGTACTTC.

This rearrangement joins TRBV11-3 to TRBJ2-3; no firm D call. Between the trimmed V and J ends, which lost 1 base and 8 bases, there was a span of 13 bases. The CDR3 has 14 amino acids. CDR1 SGHNT and CDR2 YENEEA come from the germline V gene. The CDR3, as DNA: TGTGCCAGCAGCTTAGTCACAGCCGTAGGTACGCAGTATTTT. Amino acids: CASSLVTAVGTQYF.

This chain connects TRBV4-3 to TRBJ2-7; perhaps TRBD1 as D (7 bases). Germline-derived CDR1 and CDR2 are LGHNA and YSLEER. CDR3 length: 17 amino acids. V was clipped by 0 bases and J by 7 bases, with 22 bases between them. CDR3 region: CASSQDLPGGPEREQYF. The CDR3 DNA reads TGCGCCAGCAGCCAAGATTTACCAGGGGGGCCGGAACGAGAGCAGTACTTC.

The chain combines TRBV18 with TRBJ2-2; perhaps TRBD1 as D (6 bases). The CDR3 sequence is 15 residues long. Germline V gene sequence: CDR1 KGHSH, CDR2 LQKENI. V lost 1 base and J 4 bases, leaving 10 bases between the germline ends. The DNA of the CDR3 is TGTGCCAGCTCACCACGGGACATATCCACCGGGGAGCTGTTTTTT. It specifies CASSPRDISTGELFF.

The chain combines TRBV7-9 with TRBJ1-1; TRBD1 is a possible D gene (6 bases). Trimming removed 5 bases from V and 4 bases from J, with 14 bases in between. CDR3 length: 14 amino acids. CDR1 is SEHNR, CDR2 FQNEAQ, per germline (reference sequence). The CDR3 loop reads CASSAGGLGTEAFF. The CDR3 bases are TGTGCCAGCAGCGCGGGGGGGCTGGGCACTGAAGCTTTCTTT.

The sample holds a few counts of this clone. This chain joins TRBV4-1 and TRBJ2-7; 8 bases are a match to TRBD2. The CDR3 consists of 16 residues. With V trimmed by 0 bases and J by 4 bases, 8 bases remained unmatched. Germline loops: CDR1 MGHRA, CDR2 YSYEKL. CDR3 sequence reads: CASSQDRQREGYEQYF. The CDR3 DNA reads TGCGCCAGCAGCCAAGATCGGCAACGGGAGGGATACGAGCAGTACTTC.

V and J are TRBV4-1 and TRBJ2-5, with TRBD1 identical over 7 bases. The trim removed 4 bases at V and 3 bases at J, leaving 5 bases unmatched. The CDR3 is 14 amino acids. Germline CDR1 is MGHRA and CDR2 is YSYEKL. In DNA form, the CDR3 reads TGCGCCAGCAGCCCTGGGGACAGCGAAGAGACCCAGTACTTC. It is translated as CASSPGDSEETQYF.

The rearrangement links TRBV5-1 to TRBJ1-2; D gene unclear. From germline, CDR1 is SGHRS and CDR2 YFSETQ. V shed 0 bases and J shed 5 bases, with 11 bases lying between them. CDR3 length equals 14 residues. The CDR3 spells CASSLEGGLYGYTF. The CDR3 DNA follows: TGCGCCAGCAGCTTGGAGGGAGGGTTATATGGCTACACCTTC.

The V call is TRBV14, the J call TRBJ1-4; 10 nucleotides match TRBD1. Germline V lookup: CDR1 SGHDN, CDR2 FVKESK. There are 17 residues in the CDR3. With V trimmed by 0 bases and J by 7 bases, 8 bases remained unmatched. The CDR3 DNA reads TGTGCCAGCAGCCAAGATCTCCCGGGACAGGGGTTTGAAAAACTGTTTTTT. It encodes CASSQDLPGQGFEKLFF.

V usage is TRBV7-2 and J usage is TRBJ1-1; 8 nucleotides match TRBD1. Germline V gene lookup returns CDR1 SGHTA and CDR2 FQGNSA. This CDR3 region has 15 residues. J lost 6 bases, V lost 5 bases, and 11 bases had no gene match. The CDR3 loop reads CASSSPFQGAAEAFF. In DNA form, the CDR3 reads TGTGCCAGCAGCAGCCCATTTCAGGGGGCCGCTGAAGCTTTCTTT.